Below are 30 T cell receptor beta chains sequenced from a single sample in a study of blood T cells in healthy people across ages (dated by TCRdb to between 2015 and 2016). The library was prepared using 5' RACE. The sequencer was an Illumina HiSeq 2500. A second PCR of about 6 to 12 cycles was run with a J-beta primer mix and a sample-barcoded 5' primer. TCRdb reprocessed the public reads (quality trimming at Q25 with fastp, clone calling with MiXCR) and kept in-frame beta chains. Each entry is one CDR3 protein sequence, shown with its most common DNA and genes. This sample lists just under 550,000 distinct CDR3 sequences; about 25% were detected once. The ten largest clonotypes hold around 10% of the sample. These sequences were also reported in another study, on T cells of mothers and their children.

Input material: blood. All receptors derive from a boy between 10 and 17 years old in good health.

The genes are TRBV7-2 and TRBJ2-3; unclear D gene. This CDR3 region has 15 residues. The germline gives CDR1 SGHTA, CDR2 FQGNSA. V was pared by 1 base and J by 2 bases, with 10 bases between. The CDR3 nucleotides read TGTGCCAGCAGCTTAGAACCCGGGTTCACAGATACGCAGTATTTT. Residues: CASSLEPGFTDTQYF.

This sequence joins TRBV24-1 and TRBJ2-5; D is possibly TRBD1 (7 bases). The CDR3 covers 15 residues. Germline lookup yields CDR1 KGHDR and CDR2 SFDVKD. The germline V and J ends were trimmed by 4 bases and 4 bases, with 15 bases remaining between them. Written as DNA, the CDR3 is TGTGCCACCAGTGACCCGAACAGGGGAGGAGAGACCCAGTACTTC. This encodes CATSDPNRGGETQYF.

This chain joins TRBV20-1 and TRBJ2-7; no definite D call. The CDR3 has 15 residues. Germline CDR1 reads DFQATT; CDR2 reads SNEGSKA (reference sequence). V lost 1 base to trimming and J lost 2 bases, with 15 bases between them. In DNA, the CDR3 is TGCAGTGCTAGAGGACTCGATGCGCCGACCTACGAGCAGTACTTC. This codes for CSARGLDAPTYEQYF.

The chain has TRBV3-1 and TRBJ1-2; TRBD1 aligns across 7 bases. Germline values: CDR1 LGHDT, CDR2 YNNKEL (reference sequence). The J segment lost 5 bases and the V segment lost 4 bases, leaving 4 bases of the junction unmatched. CDR3 length: 13 amino acids. The DNA for the CDR3 is TGTGCCAGCAGCCCGACAGGGCAGTATGGCTACACCTTC. Translated, it gives CASSPTGQYGYTF.

This chain joins TRBV24-1 and TRBJ2-3; no definite D call. The CDR3 loop spans 13 amino acids. Germline V gives CDR1 KGHDR, CDR2 SFDVKD. V lost 0 bases, J lost 4 bases, and 4 bases lay in between. CDR3 sequence (DNA): TGTGCCACCAGTGATTTGTTCGCAGATACGCAGTATTTT. This gives the protein CATSDLFADTQYF.

V and J are TRBV7-8 and TRBJ2-6, with 8 bases lining up with TRBD1. The CDR3 consists of 18 residues. Germline V gene data show CDR1 as SGHVS and CDR2 as FQNEAQ. After removal of 5 bases from V and 0 bases from J, the junction contained 9 bases not matched to a gene. CDR3 sequence: CASSSRGRESSGANVLTF. The CDR3 DNA reads TGTGCCAGCAGCAGCAGGGGGCGGGAAAGCTCTGGGGCCAACGTCCTGACTTTC.

The chain couples TRBV18 to TRBJ2-1; TRBD1 agrees at 9 bases. CDR3 length equals 18 residues. Germline V gives CDR1 KGHSH, CDR2 LQKENI. V shed 3 bases, J shed 1 base, and the junction held 10 bases outside the gene matches. The DNA for the CDR3 is TGTGCCAGCTCACCCGGGACAGGGATAAGGGCGTCCTACAATGAGCAGTTCTTC. As protein: CASSPGTGIRASYNEQFF.

The chain is built from TRBV5-1 and TRBJ2-5; 13 bases match TRBD2. With V trimmed by 0 bases and J by 5 bases, 13 bases remained unmatched. Germline CDR1 reads SGHRS; CDR2 reads YFSETQ. This CDR3 spans 19 amino acids. The CDR3 DNA reads TGCGCCAGCAGCTTGGTCCCCCCCGGGGGACTAGCGGGGATTGAGACCCAGTACTTC. Protein product: CASSLVPPGGLAGIETQYF.

This chain uses TRBV20-1 with TRBJ1-6; D remains ambiguous. Trimming stripped 1 base from V and 9 bases from J, with 10 bases between. The CDR3 is made up of 13 amino acids. Per the germline V gene, CDR1 is DFQATT and CDR2 is SNEGSKA (reference sequence). CDR3 nucleotides: TGCAGTGCTAGAGCCGTAGGCCCTTCACCCCTCCACTTT. Protein sequence: CSARAVGPSPLHF.

Only a few counts were recorded for this clonotype. J is TRBJ1-4 and V is TRBV6-5; 8 bases align to TRBD1. With V trimmed by 6 bases and J by 4 bases, 7 bases remained unmatched. Germline-derived CDR1 and CDR2 are MNHEY and SVGAGI. The CDR3 has 15 amino acids. The CDR3 DNA is TGTGCCAGCAGATCAGGGACAGGCGGTAATGAAAAACTGTTTTTT. Amino acid sequence: CASRSGTGGNEKLFF.

The chain uses TRBV14 and TRBJ1-3; D unresolved. The CDR3 consists of 17 residues. Looked up from germline, CDR1 is SGHDN and CDR2 is FVKESK. The germline V and J ends were trimmed by 0 bases and 2 bases, with 14 bases remaining between them. The CDR3 DNA follows: TGTGCCAGCAGCCAAGACCACTACAGAGGAACTGGAAACACCATATATTTT. The encoded protein is CASSQDHYRGTGNTIYF. The variable domain in full, completed from reference TRBV14 and TRBJ1-3, reads EAGVTQFPSHSVIEKGQTVTLRCDPISGHDNLYWYRRVMGKEIKFLLHFVKESKQDESGMPNNRFLAERTGGTYSTLKVQPAELEDSGVYFCASSQDHYRGTGNTIYFGEGSWLTVV.

The chain links TRBV5-1 to TRBJ1-1, with unresolved D. Trimming shortened V by 0 bases and J by 6 bases, and 12 bases separated the two germline ends. Germline values: CDR1 SGHRS, CDR2 YFSETQ. This CDR3 has 14 amino acids. Written as DNA, the CDR3 is TGCGCCAGCAGCTTGGGGAGCCCGGGTCCTGAAGCTTTCTTT. This translates into CASSLGSPGPEAFF.

The chain carries TRBV28 and TRBJ2-1; D is unresolved. Trimming removed 6 bases from V and 0 bases from J, with 12 bases in between. The germline V gene has CDR1 MDHEN and CDR2 SYDVKM. The CDR3 is 15 amino acids. CDR3 in amino acids: CASRHTASSYNEQFF. DNA for the CDR3: TGTGCCAGCAGGCATACTGCTAGCTCCTACAATGAGCAGTTCTTC.

The chain uses TRBV15 and TRBJ2-5; D is uncertain. The CDR3 spans 15 residues. Trimming removed 5 bases at V and 1 base at J, with 14 bases between. Per germline, CDR1 LNHNV and CDR2 YYDKDF (reference sequence). The CDR3 spells CATSYRPLAQETQYF. In DNA form, the CDR3 reads TGTGCCACCAGCTATCGGCCCCTCGCCCAAGAGACCCAGTACTTC.

This clonotype was seen a few times. The chain employs TRBV7-2 and TRBJ2-4, with 7 positions matching TRBD1. Germline assignment: CDR1 SGHTA and CDR2 FQGNSA. The CDR3 is made up of 16 amino acids. Losses at the gene ends were 4 bases for V and 6 bases for J; bases not matched to a gene: 12. CDR3: CASSSHRGIFPNIQYF. In nucleotides, the CDR3 is TGTGCCAGCAGCTCTCACAGGGGAATCTTCCCAAACATTCAGTACTTC.

This clonotype was picked up a small number of times. The chain joins TRBV28 to TRBJ2-7; a weak D match, TRBD1 (7 bases). The germline V gene encodes CDR1 MDHEN and CDR2 SYDVKM. V was trimmed by 5 bases and J by 6 bases, leaving 20 bases between them. The CDR3 covers 15 residues. The CDR3 DNA reads as TGTGCCAGCAGTGAAATCGGACAGGAGGGGGGCGAGCAGTACTTC. Translating it yields CASSEIGQEGGEQYF.

This clonotype was counted between two and nine times. Possible read error: a much larger clone is one base away. Since no conserved phenylalanine or tryptophan closes the CDR3, a read error is the likely cause. The chain joins TRBV2 to TRBJ2-1, with TRBD1 matching 10 bases. CDR1 and CDR2 from the germline V gene are SNHLY and FYNNEI. The J segment lost 3 bases and the V segment lost 5 bases, leaving 4 bases of the junction unmatched. This CDR3 contains 15 residues. DNA of the CDR3: TGTGCCAGCAGTCCGGGACAGGGGTTCTACAATGAGCAGTTCCTC. Encoded protein: CASSPGQGFYNEQFL.

J is TRBJ2-1 and V is TRBV3-1; D might be TRBD1 (6 bases). The DNA end lines up better with TRBJ2-7; the J call may be wrong. The CDR3 covers 14 residues. Germline V gives CDR1 LGHDT, CDR2 YNNKEL (reference sequence). The CDR3 is CASSLIGGLVEQYF. The CDR3 nucleotides read TGTGCCAGCAGCCTAATAGGGGGATTGGTCGAGCAGTACTTC.

The rearrangement joins TRBV6-2 or TRBV6-3 to TRBJ2-7; 8 nucleotides align to TRBD1. The CDR3 is made up of 14 amino acids. The germline V gene encodes CDR1 MNHEY and CDR2 SVGEGT. Trimming took 6 bases from V and 5 from J; bases not matched to a gene: 9. Here the CDR3 DNA reads TGTGCCAGCAGGACAAACGACAGGGGCCACGAGCAGTACTTC. Amino acids: CASRTNDRGHEQYF.

This chain connects TRBV6-2 or TRBV6-3 to TRBJ1-6; 7 bases agree with TRBD1. This CDR3 comprises 17 residues. Germline V gives CDR1 MNHEY, CDR2 SVGEGT. The V segment lost 4 bases and the J segment 7 bases; nucleotides outside the gene matches: 13. Here the CDR3 DNA reads TGTGCCAGCAGTTTATACGGCGGGACAGCCCGGAATTCACCCCTCCACTTT. Translated: CASSLYGGTARNSPLHF.

The DNA for the CDR3 is TGTGCCAGCAGCTTGACAGGGGTCCTTACGGGAAACATTCAGTACTTC. It codes for CASSLTGVLTGNIQYF. The chain links TRBV7-2 to TRBJ2-4; 8 nucleotides line up with TRBD1. Germline-derived CDR1 and CDR2 are SGHTA and FQGNSA. CDR3 length: 16 amino acids. The trim removed 3 bases at V and 6 bases at J, leaving 10 bases unmatched. Full variable domain (rest looked up from reference TRBV7-2 and TRBJ2-4): GAGVSQSPSNKVTEKGKDVELRCDPISGHTALYWYRQSLGQGLEFLIYFQGNSAPDKSGLPSDRFSAERTGGSVSTLTIQRTQQEDSAVYLCASSLTGVLTGNIQYFGAGTRLSVL.

The gene calls are TRBV9 and TRBJ2-1; no reliable D call. Per germline, CDR1 SGDLS and CDR2 YYNGEE. This CDR3 has 13 amino acids. V was pared by 2 bases and J by 8 bases, with 11 bases between. The CDR3 protein is CASSVVTGYEQFF. In nucleotides, the CDR3 is TGTGCCAGCAGCGTGGTAACGGGTTATGAGCAGTTCTTC.

This chain uses TRBV3-1 with TRBJ2-1; the match to TRBD2 covers 13 bases. After removal of 0 bases from V and 7 bases from J, the junction contained 6 bases not matched to a gene. Germline V gives CDR1 LGHDT, CDR2 YNNKEL (reference sequence). This CDR3 region has 17 residues. The CDR3 bases are TGTGCCAGCAGCCAAGATCTATGGACTAGCGGGAGTAATGAGCAGTTCTTC. Protein: CASSQDLWTSGSNEQFF.

The genes are TRBV5-1 and TRBJ2-5; no reliable D call. Trimming took 1 base from V and 5 from J, leaving 6 bases between them. The CDR3 is 12 amino acids. Germline-derived CDR1 and CDR2 are SGHRS and YFSETQ. The CDR3 reads CASSLHPETQYF. The CDR3 DNA is TGCGCCAGCAGCTTGCATCCGGAGACCCAGTACTTC.

The sample holds a few counts of this clonotype. J is TRBJ2-5 and V is TRBV27; possible D gene TRBD2, 6 bases. The germline V gene encodes CDR1 MNHEY and CDR2 SMNVEV (reference sequence). V gave up 3 bases and J gave up 5 bases, with 22 bases separating them. This CDR3 is built from 17 residues. The CDR3: CASSLSGQTYTGETQYF. The CDR3 coding sequence is TGTGCCAGCAGTTTGAGCGGGCAAACCTATACGGGGGAGACCCAGTACTTC.

This rearrangement joins TRBV5-1 to TRBJ2-3, with TRBD2 identical over 7 bases. J was trimmed by 2 bases and V by 4 bases; bases with no gene match: 7. CDR3 size: 15 residues. Germline V gene lookup returns CDR1 SGHRS and CDR2 YFSETQ. The CDR3 DNA is TGCGCCAGCAGCACCGGCGCGGGAGACACAGATACGCAGTATTTT. This translates into CASSTGAGDTDTQYF.

This clonotype was detected a few times. This chain connects TRBV5-6 to TRBJ2-5; D not resolved. The DNA end favors TRBJ2-7, so the J call may be wrong. The CDR3 sequence is 18 residues long. CDR1 is SGHDT, CDR2 YYEEEE, per germline. The CDR3: CASSLGYGSARLLYEQYF. The CDR3 DNA is TGTGCCAGCAGCTTGGGGTACGGGTCCGCCCGACTTCTTTACGAGCAGTACTTC.

A few counts support this clonotype. V gene TRBV6-5 combines with J gene TRBJ2-1, with 10 bases that match TRBD2. Trimming removed 2 bases from V and 9 bases from J; junction bases left unmatched: 7. The germline CDR1 and CDR2 sequences are MNHEY and SVGAGI. The CDR3 is made up of 15 amino acids. As DNA, the CDR3 is TGTGCCAGCAGTTACGGGTCTAGCGGGGGAGGTGAGCAGTTCTTC. Translating it yields CASSYGSSGGGEQFF.

This clonotype was seen more than once but under ten times. The V call is TRBV25-1, the J call TRBJ1-2, with 10 bases matching TRBD1. The germline gives CDR1 MGHDK, CDR2 SYGVNS. V was clipped by 4 bases and J by 3 bases; unmatched bases: 5. CDR3 length: 15 amino acids. CDR3 amino acids: CASSASDRGYYGYTF. The CDR3 DNA reads TGTGCCAGCAGTGCCTCGGACAGGGGGTACTATGGCTACACCTTC.

This chain joins TRBV5-1 and TRBJ2-1; D possibly uses TRBD1 or TRBD2 (5 bases each). V shed 4 bases and J shed 5 bases, with 19 bases lying between them. Germline lookup yields CDR1 SGHRS and CDR2 YFSETQ. This CDR3 is 16 amino acids long. The CDR3, as DNA: TGCGCCAGCAGCCCCCATTCACCGGGACCAAACAATGAGCAGTTCTTC. Translated, it gives CASSPHSPGPNNEQFF.